This T cell receptor (beta chain) came from a study of CD8 T cells in Susac syndrome. Random hexamers were used to reverse transcribe an amount of roughly 0.45 to 1 ug RNA. A multiplex approach, immunoSEQ multiplex PCR, amplified TCR beta CDR3 across 54 Vbeta and 13 Jbeta. TCRdb redid the calling of the immunoSEQ multiplex PCR reads with MiXCR, one entry per CDR3 protein. The table includes about 240,000 distinct CDR3 sequences, approximately 95% detected once. After removal of 8 bases from V and 6 bases from J, the junction contained 2 bases not matched to a gene. The CDR3 runs to 11 residues. From germline, CDR1 is SNHLY and CDR2 FYNNEI. All included Susac syndrome patients satisfied recently defined diagnostic criteria for definite or probable disease. Negative isolation was used for CD8+ and CD4+ T cells and FACS enrichment for TEMRA cells.

This TCR derives from a human donor with Susac syndrome. Sequenced material: CD4+ T cells from PBMCs. The J gene is TRBJ2-7, the V gene TRBV2; 9 nucleotides agree with TRBD2. The CDR3 nucleotides read TGTGCCAGCCGGCGGGAGGGCGAGCAGTACTTC. Translation: CASRREGEQYF.